These T cell receptor beta chains were read from a single sample in a study of identical twins. Each CDR3 protein gets one entry after TCRdb re-called the 5' RACE reads with MiXCR. The sample holds 450,000 or so distinct CDR3 sequences, approximately 15% seen once. These sequences were also reported in another study, on yellow fever vaccine responses in identical twins.

The specimen was CD4+ T cells sorted from blood. All receptors come from a woman under 30 in good health. CDR3s include the opening cysteine and the closing phenylalanine or tryptophan. Each record gives: clone size, J gene, D gene, V gene, CDR3 DNA, CDR3 protein. The D gene is left open where the match is weak. Size values are once, few and many counts, or a class for expanded clones, and some rows have none.

>.|TRBJ2-1|.|TRBV7-9
TGTGCCAGCCCGCGGGGTAGCCCCAATGAGCAGTTCTTC
CASPRGSPNEQFF
>.|TRBJ2-5|TRBD1|TRBV6-6
TGTGCCAGCAAAGACAGGGGGCGGGAGACCCAGTACTTC
CASKDRGRETQYF
>few|TRBJ2-7|TRBD1|TRBV5-1
TGCGCCAGCAGTTTTAGCAGGACAGGATCGTACGAGCAGTACTTC
CASSFSRTGSYEQYF
>.|TRBJ2-5|TRBD1|TRBV7-9
TGTGCCAGCAGCTACGGGACAGGGGAAGAGACCCAGTACTTC
CASSYGTGEETQYF
>few|TRBJ2-1|.|TRBV3-1
TGTGCCAGCAGCCAAGTGCATGTATCGGGAGTCGAGCAGTTCTTC
CASSQVHVSGVEQFF
>.|TRBJ2-5|TRBD2|TRBV3-1
TGTGCCAGCAGCATCCGGACTAGCGCGAGTGAGACCCAGTACTTC
CASSIRTSASETQYF
>.|TRBJ2-5|TRBD1|TRBV29-1
TGCAGCGTTGAACAGGGACAGGGGGCTTACCAAGAGACCCAGTACTTC
CSVEQGQGAYQETQYF
>.|TRBJ1-1|.|TRBV12-3/TRBV12-4
TGTGCCAGCAGTTTTACAGGGAGGACTGAAGCTTTCTTT
CASSFTGRTEAFF
>many|TRBJ2-3|TRBD2|TRBV7-6
TGTGCCAGCAGCTCGAGACTAGCGGGGACGGGAGATACGCAGTATTTT
CASSSRLAGTGDTQYF
>.|TRBJ2-3|.|TRBV20-1
TGCAGTGTATGGGGGCGCGGCACAGATACGCAGTATTTT
CSVWGRGTDTQYF
>.|TRBJ2-7|TRBD2|TRBV3-1
TGTGCCAGCAGCCAAGGACTAGCGTCACACGAGCAGTACTTC
CASSQGLASHEQYF
>.|TRBJ1-2|TRBD1|TRBV19
TGTGCCAGTAGTCCTAGGACAGGGCTAACTAACTATGGCTACACCTTC
CASSPRTGLTNYGYTF
>few|TRBJ2-2|TRBD2|TRBV6-1
TGTGCCAGCGGATCACTAGCGGGAGCTGTGAACACCGGGGAGCTGTTTTTT
CASGSLAGAVNTGELFF
>few|TRBJ2-3|TRBD2|TRBV6-2/TRBV6-3
TGTGCCAGCAGTGACACTCAGACTAGCGCCTTTCCAGATACGCAGTATTTT
CASSDTQTSAFPDTQYF
>.|TRBJ2-7|.|TRBV7-2
TGTGCCAGCAGCTCAGTTGGACTATCCTCCTACGAGCAGTACTTC
CASSSVGLSSYEQYF
>.|TRBJ2-3|TRBD2|TRBV18
TGTGCCAGCTCACCACCTAGCGGGGGAGCCGATACGCAGTATTTT
CASSPPSGGADTQYF
>.|TRBJ2-5|TRBD1|TRBV10-3
TGTGCCATCAGCGAACGGACAGGGCCGGAGACCCAGTACTTC
CAISERTGPETQYF
>.|TRBJ2-5|.|TRBV30
TGTGCCTGGAGTCGAAACAGTGAGACCCAGTACTTC
CAWSRNSETQYF
>.|TRBJ2-7|.|TRBV5-5
TGTGCCAGCAGCGTAGGCCCGGGACAAGGGATCTACGAGCAGTACTTC
CASSVGPGQGIYEQYF
>few|TRBJ2-5|.|TRBV5-6
TGTGCCAGCAGCTTGGCCGAGGCTCAAGAGACCCAGTACTTC
CASSLAEAQETQYF
>.|TRBJ2-7|.|TRBV20-1
TGCAGTGCTCAGGTCTACGGGCAGGCTACCTACGAGCAGTACTTC
CSAQVYGQATYEQYF
>.|TRBJ2-2|TRBD2|TRBV4-3
TGCGCCAGCAGCCAAGATTATCCGCTAGCGGTGAACACCGGGGAGCTGTTTTTT
CASSQDYPLAVNTGELFF
>.|TRBJ2-1|TRBD2|TRBV24-1
TGTGCCACCAGTGACGCGGGGGGGCCGGATTACAATGAGCAGTTCTTC
CATSDAGGPDYNEQFF
>many|TRBJ2-3|.|TRBV24-1
TGTGCCACCAGTGATGGGGGCAGATACACAGATACGCAGTATTTT
CATSDGGRYTDTQYF
>.|TRBJ2-4|.|TRBV12-3/TRBV12-4
TGTGCCAGCAGTGAGGACGGAAACATTCAGTACTTC
CASSEDGNIQYF
>few|TRBJ2-5|TRBD2|TRBV3-1
TGTGCCAGCAGCCCACGACTAGCGGGAATCCAAGAGACCCAGTACTTC
CASSPRLAGIQETQYF